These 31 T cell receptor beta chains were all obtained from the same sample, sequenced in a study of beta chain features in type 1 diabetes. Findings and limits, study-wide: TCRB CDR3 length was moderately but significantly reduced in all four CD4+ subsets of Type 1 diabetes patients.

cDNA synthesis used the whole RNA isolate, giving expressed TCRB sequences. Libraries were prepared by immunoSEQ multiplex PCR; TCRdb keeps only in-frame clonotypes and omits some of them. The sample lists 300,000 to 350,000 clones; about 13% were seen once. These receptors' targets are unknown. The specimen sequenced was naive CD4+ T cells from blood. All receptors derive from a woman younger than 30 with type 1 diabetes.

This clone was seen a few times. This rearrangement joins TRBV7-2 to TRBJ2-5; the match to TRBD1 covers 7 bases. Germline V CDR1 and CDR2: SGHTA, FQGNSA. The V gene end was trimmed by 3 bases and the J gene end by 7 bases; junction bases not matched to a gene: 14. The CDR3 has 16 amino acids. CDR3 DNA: TGTGCCAGCAGCTTGTTAGGACAGGCCGGGGCCGGGACCCAGTACTTC. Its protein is CASSLLGQAGAGTQYF.

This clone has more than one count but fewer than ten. In nucleotides, the CDR3 is TGCGCCAGCAGCCAAGATCTAGCGGGAGTACGTAATGAGCAGTTCTTC. Translation gives CASSQDLAGVRNEQFF. The chain carries TRBV4-3 and TRBJ2-1, with 10 bases identical to TRBD2. V gave up 0 bases and J gave up 7 bases; unmatched junction bases: 6. This CDR3 has 16 amino acids. Looked up from germline, CDR1 is LGHNA and CDR2 is YSLEER.

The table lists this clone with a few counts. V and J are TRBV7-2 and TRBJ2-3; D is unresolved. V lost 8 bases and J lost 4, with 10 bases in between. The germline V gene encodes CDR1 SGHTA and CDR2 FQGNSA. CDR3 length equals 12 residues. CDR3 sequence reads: CASSSPPDTQYF. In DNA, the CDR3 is TGTGCCAGCTCTAGTCCACCAGATACGCAGTATTTT.

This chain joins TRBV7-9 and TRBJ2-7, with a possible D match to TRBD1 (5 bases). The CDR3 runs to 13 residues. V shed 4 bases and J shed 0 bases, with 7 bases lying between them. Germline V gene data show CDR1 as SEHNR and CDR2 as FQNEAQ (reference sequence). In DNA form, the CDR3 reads TGTGCCAGCAGCTCCGACAGCTCCTACGAGCAGTACGTC. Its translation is CASSSDSSYEQYV.

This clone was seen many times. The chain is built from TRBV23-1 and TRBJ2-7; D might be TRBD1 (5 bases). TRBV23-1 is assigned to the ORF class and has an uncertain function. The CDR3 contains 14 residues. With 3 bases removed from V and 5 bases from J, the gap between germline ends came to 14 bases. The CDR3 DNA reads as TGCGCCAGCAGTCAGGCCAGGGCTTGGAACGAGCAGTACGTC. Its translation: CASSQARAWNEQYV.

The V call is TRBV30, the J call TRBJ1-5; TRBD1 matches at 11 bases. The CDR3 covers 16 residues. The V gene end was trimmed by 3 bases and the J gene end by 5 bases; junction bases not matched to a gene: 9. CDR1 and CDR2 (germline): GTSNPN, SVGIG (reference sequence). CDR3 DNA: TGTGCCTGGAGGGCTGGACAGGGGGCTTCCCATCAGCCCCAGCATTTT. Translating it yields CAWRAGQGASHQPQHF. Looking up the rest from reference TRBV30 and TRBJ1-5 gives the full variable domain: SQTIHQWPATLVQPVGSPLSLECTVEGTSNPNLYWYRQAAGRGLQLLFYSVGIGQISSEVPQNLSASRPQDRQFILSSKKLLLSDSGFYLCAWRAGQGASHQPQHFGDGTRLSIL.

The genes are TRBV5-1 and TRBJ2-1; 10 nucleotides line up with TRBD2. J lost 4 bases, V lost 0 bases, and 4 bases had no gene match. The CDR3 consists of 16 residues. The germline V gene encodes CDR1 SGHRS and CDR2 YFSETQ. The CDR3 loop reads CASSLAGTSAYNEQFF. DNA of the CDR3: TGCGCCAGCAGCTTGGCCGGGACTAGCGCTTACAATGAGCAGTTCTTC.

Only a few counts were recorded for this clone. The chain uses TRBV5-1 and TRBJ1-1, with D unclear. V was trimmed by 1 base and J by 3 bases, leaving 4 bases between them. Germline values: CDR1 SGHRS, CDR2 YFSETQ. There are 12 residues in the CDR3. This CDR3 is CASSLLDTEAFF. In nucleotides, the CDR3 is TGCGCCAGCAGCTTGCTTGACACTGAAGCTTTCTTT.

CDR3 in amino acids: CSASVTWTQYF. The CDR3 coding sequence is TGCAGTGCTAGTGTCACTTGGACCCAGTACTTC. The chain is built from TRBV20-1 and TRBJ2-5; D call uncertain. The CDR3 has 11 residues. V was shortened by 3 bases and J by 7 bases, with 9 bases between the two germline ends. Per the germline V gene, CDR1 is DFQATT and CDR2 is SNEGSKA (reference sequence).

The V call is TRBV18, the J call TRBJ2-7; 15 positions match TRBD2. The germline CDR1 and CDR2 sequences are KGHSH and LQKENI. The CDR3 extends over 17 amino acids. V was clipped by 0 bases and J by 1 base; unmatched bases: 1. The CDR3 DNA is TGTGCCAGCTCACCACCGGGACTAGCGGGAGGTTCCTACGAGCAGTACTTC. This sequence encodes CASSPPGLAGGSYEQYF.

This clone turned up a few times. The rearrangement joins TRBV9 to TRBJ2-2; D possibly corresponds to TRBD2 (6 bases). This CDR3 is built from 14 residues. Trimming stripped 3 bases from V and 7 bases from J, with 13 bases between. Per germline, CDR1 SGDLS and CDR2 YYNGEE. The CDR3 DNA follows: TGTGCCAGCAGCGGCCCTATGGGAGGCGGGGAGCTGTTTTTT. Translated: CASSGPMGGGELFF. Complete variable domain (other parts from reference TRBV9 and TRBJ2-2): DSGVTQTPKHLITATGQRVTLRCSPRSGDLSVYWYQQSLDQGLQFLIQYYNGEERAKGNILERFSAQQFPDLHSELNLSSLELGDSALYFCASSGPMGGGELFFGEGSRLTVL.

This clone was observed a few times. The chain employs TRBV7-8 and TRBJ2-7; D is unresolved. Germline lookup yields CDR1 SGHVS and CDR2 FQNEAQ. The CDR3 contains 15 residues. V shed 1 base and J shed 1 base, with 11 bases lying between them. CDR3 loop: CASSLESGPSYEQYV. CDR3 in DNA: TGTGCCAGCAGCTTAGAGTCAGGTCCTTCCTACGAGCAGTACGTC.

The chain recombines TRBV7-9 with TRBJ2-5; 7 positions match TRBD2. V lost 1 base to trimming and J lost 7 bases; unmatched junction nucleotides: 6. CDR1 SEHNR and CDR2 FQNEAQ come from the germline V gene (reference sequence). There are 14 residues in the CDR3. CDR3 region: CASSLGRERGTQYF. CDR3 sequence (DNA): TGTGCCAGCAGCTTAGGGCGGGAGCGGGGGACCCAGTACTTC.

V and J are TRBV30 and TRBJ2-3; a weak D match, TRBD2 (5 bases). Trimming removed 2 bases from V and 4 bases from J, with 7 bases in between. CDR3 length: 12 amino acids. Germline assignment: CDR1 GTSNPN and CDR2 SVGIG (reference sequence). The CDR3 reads CAWSKRADTQYF. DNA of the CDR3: TGTGCCTGGAGTAAGAGGGCAGATACGCAGTATTTT.

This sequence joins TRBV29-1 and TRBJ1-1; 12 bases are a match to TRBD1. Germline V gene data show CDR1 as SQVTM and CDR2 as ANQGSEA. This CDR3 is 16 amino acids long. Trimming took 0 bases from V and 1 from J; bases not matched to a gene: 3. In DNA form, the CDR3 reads TGCAGCGTTGAAGATCGGGACAGGGGGCGGAACACTGAAGCTTTCTTT. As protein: CSVEDRDRGRNTEAFF. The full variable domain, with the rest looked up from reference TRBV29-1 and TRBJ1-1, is SAVISQKPSRDICQRGTSLTIQCQVDSQVTMMFWYRQQPGQSLTLIATANQGSEATYESGFVIDKFPISRPNLTFSTLTVSNMSPEDSSIYLCSVEDRDRGRNTEAFFGQGTRLTVV.

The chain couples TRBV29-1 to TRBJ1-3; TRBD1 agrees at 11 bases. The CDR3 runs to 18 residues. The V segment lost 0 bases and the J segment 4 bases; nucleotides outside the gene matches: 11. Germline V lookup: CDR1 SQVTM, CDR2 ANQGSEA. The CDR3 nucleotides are TGCAGCGTTGAAGAATCAGGACAGGGGGCGAGGAGAGGAAACACCATATATTTT. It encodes CSVEESGQGARRGNTIYF.

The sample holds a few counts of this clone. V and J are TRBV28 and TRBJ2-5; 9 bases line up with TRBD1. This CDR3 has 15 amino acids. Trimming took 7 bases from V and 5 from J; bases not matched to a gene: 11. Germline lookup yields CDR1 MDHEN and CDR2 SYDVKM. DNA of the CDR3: TGTGCCAGCACCTCTCCTGGACAGGGGACGGAGACCCAGTACTTC. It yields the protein CASTSPGQGTETQYF.

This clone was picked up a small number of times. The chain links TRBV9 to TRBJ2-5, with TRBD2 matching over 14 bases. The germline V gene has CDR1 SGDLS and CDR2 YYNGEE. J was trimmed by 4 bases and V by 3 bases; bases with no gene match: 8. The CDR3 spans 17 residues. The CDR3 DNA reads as TGTGCCAGCAGCGGCGGGACTAGCGGGAGTTCCCCAGAGACCCAGTACTTC. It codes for CASSGGTSGSSPETQYF.

CDR3 loop: CASSRRSGSYGYTF. DNA of the CDR3: TGTGCCAGCAGCCGACGTTCGGGAAGCTATGGCTACACCTTC. J is TRBJ1-2 and V is TRBV6-5, with D unclear. CDR3 size: 14 residues. From germline, CDR1 is MNHEY and CDR2 SVGAGI. V was shortened by 6 bases and J by 4 bases, with 15 bases between the two germline ends.

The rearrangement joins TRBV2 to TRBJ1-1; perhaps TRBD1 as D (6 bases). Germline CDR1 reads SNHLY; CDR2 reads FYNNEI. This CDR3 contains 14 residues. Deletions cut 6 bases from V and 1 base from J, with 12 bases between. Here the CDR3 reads CASSLQGTNTEAFF. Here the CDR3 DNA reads TGTGCCAGCAGCTTACAGGGTACGAACACTGAAGCTTTCTTT.

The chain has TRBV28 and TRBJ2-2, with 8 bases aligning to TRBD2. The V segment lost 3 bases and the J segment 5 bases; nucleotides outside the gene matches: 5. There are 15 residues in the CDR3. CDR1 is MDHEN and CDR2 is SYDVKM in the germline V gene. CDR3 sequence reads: CASSLSGGSTGELFF. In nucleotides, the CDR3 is TGTGCCAGCAGTTTGAGCGGGGGCTCGACCGGGGAGCTGTTTTTT.

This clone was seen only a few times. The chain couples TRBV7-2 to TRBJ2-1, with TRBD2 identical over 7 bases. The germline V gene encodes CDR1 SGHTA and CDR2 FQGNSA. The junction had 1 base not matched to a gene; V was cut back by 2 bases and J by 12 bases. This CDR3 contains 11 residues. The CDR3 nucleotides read TGTGCCAGCAGCTTAACTAGCGCGCAGTTCTTC. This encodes CASSLTSAQFF.

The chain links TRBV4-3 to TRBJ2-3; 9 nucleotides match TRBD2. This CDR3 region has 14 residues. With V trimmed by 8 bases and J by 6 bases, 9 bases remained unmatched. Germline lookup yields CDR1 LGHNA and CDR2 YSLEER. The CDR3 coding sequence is TGCGCCAGCTCTCTAGCGGGATTCAGCGATACGCAGTATTTT. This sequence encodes CASSLAGFSDTQYF.

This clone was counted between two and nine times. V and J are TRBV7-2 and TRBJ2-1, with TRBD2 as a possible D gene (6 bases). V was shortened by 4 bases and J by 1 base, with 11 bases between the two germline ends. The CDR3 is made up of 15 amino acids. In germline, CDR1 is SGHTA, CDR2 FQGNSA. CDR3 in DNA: TGTGCCAGCAGCTACGGACTACCATCCTACAATGAGCAGTTCTTC. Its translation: CASSYGLPSYNEQFF.

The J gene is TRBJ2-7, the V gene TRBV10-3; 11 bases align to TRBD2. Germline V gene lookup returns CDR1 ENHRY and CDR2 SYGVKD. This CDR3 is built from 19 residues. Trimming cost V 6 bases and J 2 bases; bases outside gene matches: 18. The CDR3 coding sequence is TGTGCCATCAGCCTGACCGGACTAGCGGGCCCAATCCACCCCTACGAGCAGTACTTC. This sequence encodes CAISLTGLAGPIHPYEQYF.

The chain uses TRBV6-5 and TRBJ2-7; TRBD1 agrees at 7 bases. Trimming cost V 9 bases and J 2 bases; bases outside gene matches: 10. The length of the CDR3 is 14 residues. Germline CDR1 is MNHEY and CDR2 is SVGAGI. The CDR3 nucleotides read TGTGCCAGTTTAATCGACAGGGCGGCCTACGAGCAGTACTTC. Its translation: CASLIDRAAYEQYF.

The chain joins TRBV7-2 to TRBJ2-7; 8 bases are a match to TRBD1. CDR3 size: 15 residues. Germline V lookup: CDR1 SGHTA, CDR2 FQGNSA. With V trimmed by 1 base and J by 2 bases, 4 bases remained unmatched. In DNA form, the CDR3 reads TGTGCCAGCAGCTTAGGTCGACAGGGGCCCTACGAGCAGTACTTC. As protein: CASSLGRQGPYEQYF.

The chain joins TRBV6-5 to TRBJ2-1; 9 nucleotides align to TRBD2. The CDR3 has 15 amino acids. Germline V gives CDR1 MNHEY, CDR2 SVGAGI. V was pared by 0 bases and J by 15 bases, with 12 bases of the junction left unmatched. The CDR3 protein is CASSYSSAGGPRRFF. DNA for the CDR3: TGTGCCAGCAGTTACTCCTCGGCGGGAGGGCCTAGGCGGTTCTTC.

The CDR3 spells CASSPGASGSLETQYF. The CDR3 coding sequence is TGTGCCAGCTCACCTGGGGCTAGCGGGAGCTTGGAGACCCAGTACTTC. The J gene is TRBJ2-5, the V gene TRBV18; 10 nucleotides match TRBD2. The V gene end was trimmed by 3 bases and the J gene end by 5 bases; junction bases not matched to a gene: 9. The CDR3 length is 16 residues. Germline values: CDR1 KGHSH, CDR2 LQKENI.

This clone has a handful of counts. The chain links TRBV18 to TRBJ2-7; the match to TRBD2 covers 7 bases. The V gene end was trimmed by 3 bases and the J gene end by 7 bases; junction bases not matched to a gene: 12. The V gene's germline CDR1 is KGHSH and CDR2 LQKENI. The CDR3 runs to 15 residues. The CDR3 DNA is TGTGCCAGCTCACCGTCGGGACTAACCCGGCGGGAGCAGTACTTC. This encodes CASSPSGLTRREQYF. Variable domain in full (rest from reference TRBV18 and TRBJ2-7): NAGVMQNPRHLVRRRGQEARLRCSPMKGHSHVYWYRQLPEEGLKFMVYLQKENIIDESGMPKERFSAEFPKEGPSILRIQQVVRGDSAAYFCASSPSGLTRREQYFGPGTRLTVT.

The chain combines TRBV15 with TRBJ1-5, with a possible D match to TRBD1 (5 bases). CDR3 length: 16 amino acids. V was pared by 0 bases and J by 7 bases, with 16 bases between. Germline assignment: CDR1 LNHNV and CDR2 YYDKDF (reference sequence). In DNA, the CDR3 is TGTGCCACCAGCAGAGATCCGGGGGGAACCCCCCAGCCCCAGCATTTT. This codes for CATSRDPGGTPQPQHF.